This T cell receptor beta chain stems from a study of T cells in Graves' hyperthyroidism and ophthalmopathy. Study-level findings and limits: Before onset, by a median of approximately 6.8 months, the model predicted ophthalmopathy. Ophthalmopathy was separated from stable hyperthyroidism by a 13 V-J model.

This clonotype was observed a handful of times. Its matching antigen is unknown. This CDR3 contains 15 residues. Germline V gene lookup returns CDR1 MDHEN and CDR2 SYDVKM. J gave up 5 bases and V 5 bases, and 9 bases lay outside the gene matches. In the ophthalmopathy cohort, Clinical Activity Score was at least 3, NOSPECS grade at least 4, and duration under 3 months. Uncontrolled infection, other autoimmune disease, pregnancy or lactation disqualified patients from enrolment. Using RNA transcripts as the source, TCR beta CDR3 regions were amplified. The study used the HTBI primer set for a first-round RT-PCR of the TCR CDR3. TCRdb independently ran MiXCR on the multiplex PCR reads; one entry per CDR3 protein. This sample has about 520,000 distinct CDR3 sequences, with around a quarter found just once.

This sequence originates from a woman under 40 with Graves' ophthalmopathy. Sequenced input: blood. The chain joins TRBV28 to TRBJ2-5; TRBD2 agrees at 9 bases. The chain's CDR3 is CASSTASGEKETQYF. CDR3 bases: TGTGCCAGCAGTACCGCTAGCGGGGAGAAGGAGACCCAGTACTTC.